The source of this T cell receptor (beta chain) is a study of early T cells in non-severe SARS-CoV-2 infection. About the research overall: Sequencing was performed on bulk RNA from unsorted whole blood, leaving chains unpaired.

This clonotype was found many times. cDNA molecules, individually, were tagged with unique molecular identifiers. TCRdb fed the 5' RACE reads into MiXCR, producing one record per CDR3 protein. Of approximately 26,000 distinct CDR3 sequences in the sample, under 6% were seen once. Germline CDR1 and CDR2: MNHEY and SVGAGI. V gave up 8 bases and J gave up 0 bases, with 14 bases separating them. The CDR3 consists of 15 residues. The sample taken for sequencing was whole blood. The TCR comes from an adult who was a healthcare worker with PCR-confirmed SARS-CoV-2 infection or an uninfected control (not recorded which). The rearrangement uses TRBV6-5 and TRBJ2-1; the D gene is possibly TRBD2 (5 bases). Here the CDR3 DNA reads TGTGCCAGCTCCCTGCGGGTCGTCTCCTACAATGAGCAGTTCTTC. It translates to CASSLRVVSYNEQFF.